The entry below describes one T cell receptor (beta chain). This specimen belongs to a study of blood T cell repertoires in COVID-19. Study as a whole: The samples span acute and convalescent COVID-19 from the United States, Italy and Spain. In each case, the material was cDNA or gDNA derived from T cells, B-cell-depleted T cells, or PBMCs.

This CDR3 contains 15 residues. The germline V gene has CDR1 MNHNY and CDR2 SVGAGI (reference sequence). The junction had 10 bases not matched to a gene; V was cut back by 8 bases and J by 4 bases. In the original workflow: Estimated nucleated cell counts came from reference gene primer amplification. The method was immunoSEQ multiplex PCR; TCRdb's version includes in-frame clones alone and lacks a portion of them. The V and J calls and clone size are taken from that table; D and trimming were inferred from the DNA. The sample has about 200,000 clones, around 81% seen once. The J gene is TRBJ2-3, the V gene TRBV6-6; 9 positions agree with TRBD2. The clonotype originates from a woman aged 70-85 years with acute or convalescent COVID-19. The specimen sequenced was peripheral blood. The CDR3 bases are TGTGCCAGCGACTCCCAGCGGGGGGTCCCAGATACGCAGTATTTT. It codes for CASDSQRGVPDTQYF.